This record covers a single T cell receptor beta chain. The data belong to a study of blood T cell repertoires in COVID-19. Study-wide background: Samples representing acute and convalescent COVID-19 were sourced from the United States, Italy and Spain.

V dropped 7 bases and J dropped 4 bases, with 21 bases sitting between them. Germline V gives CDR1 KGHDR, CDR2 SFDVKD. This CDR3 spans 16 amino acids. As handled by the study authors: Reference gene primer amplification in the assay estimated nucleated cell counts. Assay used: immunoSEQ multiplex PCR; TCRdb lists only in-frame clones, some missing. From that table come the V and J calls and clone size; the DNA was used to work out D and trimming. The table records some 89,000 clones, over 75% of them present only once. The sequence was collected from a man aged 55 to 70 with acute or convalescent COVID-19. The sequenced sample was peripheral blood. This chain uses TRBV24-1 with TRBJ2-5, with D tentatively TRBD2 (6 bases). DNA for the CDR3: TGTGCCACCAGCCGGGAAAGGTGGAGGGGAGGAGAGACCCAGTACTTC. Its protein product is CATSRERWRGGETQYF.